This T cell receptor beta chain was identified in a study of cytotoxic CD8 clonotypes in ibrutinib-treated CLL. Study details: After a median roughly twelve months on treatment (6 to 36), response samples were drawn.

Clones were sequenced by immunoSEQ multiplex PCR, and TCRdb holds only the in-frame ones, with some missing. The sample consists of some 130,000 clones, approximately 90% of them appearing once. General study findings and limits: Clonality went higher at ibrutinib response and then dropped back toward baseline at progression. Once treatment began, public clonotypes, which were uncommon, contracted or stayed stable.

Regarding this clone: The antigen is not known.

This CDR3 contains 16 residues. Trimming took 9 bases from V and 0 from J, leaving 19 bases between them. The germline V gene encodes CDR1 SNHLY and CDR2 FYNNEI. This TCR came from a human donor with chronic lymphocytic leukemia. Sequenced here: PBMCs, sampled after 12 months of ibrutinib treatment. The chain links TRBV2 to TRBJ2-3, with D perhaps given as TRBD1 or TRBD2 (5 bases each). CDR3 sequence (DNA): TGTGCCAGTAACCGGGGCGGACGACATAGCACAGATACGCAGTATTTT. Amino acid sequence: CASNRGGRHSTDTQYF.